The 18 T cell receptor beta chains presented below share a single source sample, sequenced in a study of blood T cell repertoires in COVID-19. Sequencing was performed with immunoSEQ multiplex PCR; in TCRdb, only in-frame clones are kept and a portion is missing. This sample carries around 120,000 clones, more than 65% of them seen once, and the ten largest clones take around 25%. The sequencing sample was made of peripheral blood. These receptors all stem from a human donor in a cohort sampled during active COVID-19.

This clone was seen more than once but under ten times. The J gene is TRBJ2-2, the V gene TRBV18; D is uncertain. CDR1 and CDR2 (germline): KGHSH, LQKENI. The CDR3 extends over 16 amino acids. V shed 4 bases and J shed 1 base, with 13 bases lying between them. The CDR3, as DNA: TGTGCCAGCTCACTAAACGAAATACTGAACACCGGGGAGCTGTTTTTT. It specifies CASSLNEILNTGELFF.

The J gene is TRBJ1-4, the V gene TRBV27; D gene unclear. Germline lookup yields CDR1 MNHEY and CDR2 SMNVEV (reference sequence). V lost 5 bases, J lost 5 bases, and 9 bases lay in between. The CDR3 consists of 13 residues. The CDR3 DNA reads TGTGCCAGCAGTATAAGGAGGAATGAAAAACTGTTTTTT. Protein: CASSIRRNEKLFF.

This clone turned up a few times. The V call is TRBV6-5, the J call TRBJ1-4; TRBD1 agrees at 7 bases. Trimming removed 6 bases from V and 5 bases from J; junction bases left unmatched: 3. The CDR3 loop spans 13 amino acids. Germline V lookup: CDR1 MNHEY, CDR2 SVGAGI. The CDR3 sequence: CASRMTGNEKLFF. The DNA for the CDR3 is TGTGCCAGCAGAATGACAGGGAATGAAAAACTGTTTTTT.

This clone has just one count. The chain employs TRBV4-1 and TRBJ1-1; no clear D gene. CDR3 size: 15 residues. The V end was cut by 3 bases, the J end by 1 base, with 12 bases between. Germline loops: CDR1 MGHRA, CDR2 YSYEKL. CDR3 sequence reads: CASSQGHQENTEAFF. In nucleotides, the CDR3 is TGCGCCAGCAGCCAGGGTCACCAGGAGAACACTGAAGCTTTCTTT.

This clone was observed a handful of times. This chain links TRBV10-3 with TRBJ2-1; D perhaps matches TRBD1 (6 bases). Germline values: CDR1 ENHRY, CDR2 SYGVKD. The CDR3 runs 15 residues. The V end lost 2 bases, the J end lost 6 bases, and 14 bases lay between the germline ends. CDR3 loop: CAISEPGLGGNEQFF. In DNA, the CDR3 is TGTGCCATCAGTGAGCCAGGGCTAGGGGGCAATGAGCAGTTCTTC.

The chain combines TRBV11-2 with TRBJ2-7; D uncertain. Germline CDR1 reads SGHAT; CDR2 reads FQNNGV. The CDR3 is 16 residues long. Trimming stripped 5 bases from V and 2 bases from J, with 19 bases between. Here the CDR3 DNA reads TGTGCCAGCAGCCTTTCAATAGGCCAGCGAGCCTACGAGCAGTACTTC. This gives the protein CASSLSIGQRAYEQYF. Combining the CDR3 with reference TRBV11-2 and TRBJ2-7 gives the whole variable domain EAGVAQSPRYKIIEKRQSVAFWCNPISGHATLYWYQQILGQGPKLLIQFQNNGVVDDSQLPKDRFSAERLKGVDSTLKIQPAKLEDSAVYLCASSLSIGQRAYEQYFGPGTRLTVT.

The V and J genes are TRBV28 and TRBJ1-6; no clear D gene. The CDR3 loop spans 12 amino acids. CDR1 MDHEN and CDR2 SYDVKM come from the germline V gene. The V end lost 6 bases, the J end lost 6 bases, and 6 bases lay between the germline ends. CDR3 region: CASRATNSPLHF. In nucleotides, the CDR3 is TGTGCCAGCAGAGCTACTAATTCACCCCTCCACTTT.

J is TRBJ2-6 and V is TRBV14; the match to TRBD1 covers 11 bases. The trim removed 5 bases at V and 10 bases at J, leaving 13 bases unmatched. CDR1 is SGHDN and CDR2 is FVKESK in the germline V gene. This CDR3 has 17 amino acids. The CDR3 protein is CASSTWTGGYTLNVLTF. The CDR3 DNA reads TGTGCCAGCAGCACCTGGACAGGGGGCTACACTTTGAACGTCCTGACTTTC.

V and J are TRBV5-6 and TRBJ1-1; 8 bases align to TRBD1. Looked up from germline, CDR1 is SGHDT and CDR2 is YYEEEE. This CDR3 has 13 amino acids. The ends lost 4 bases at V and 4 bases at J; junction bases unmatched: 3. CDR3 protein: CASSHRGGTEAFF. The CDR3 DNA reads as TGTGCCAGCAGCCACAGGGGGGGCACTGAAGCTTTCTTT. Full variable domain (missing parts from reference TRBV5-6 and TRBJ1-1): DAGVTQSPTHLIKTRGQQVTLRCSPKSGHDTVSWYQQALGQGPQFIFQYYEEEERQRGNFPDRFSGHQFPNYSSELNVNALLLGDSALYLCASSHRGGTEAFFGQGTRLTVV.

The chain recombines TRBV2 with TRBJ2-2, with 8 bases that match TRBD2. CDR1 and CDR2 (germline): SNHLY, FYNNEI. The junction had 6 bases not matched to a gene; V was cut back by 4 bases and J by 5 bases. The CDR3 sequence is 15 residues long. The CDR3 spells CASSAGGHGTGELFF. Here the CDR3 DNA reads TGTGCCAGCAGTGCGGGGGGGCACGGGACCGGGGAGCTGTTTTTT.

The J gene is TRBJ2-7, the V gene TRBV19; 10 bases map to TRBD1. This CDR3 spans 16 amino acids. V shed 5 bases, J shed 4 bases, and the junction held 11 bases outside the gene matches. Germline CDR1 reads LNHDA; CDR2 reads SQIVND (reference sequence). Here the CDR3 DNA reads TGTGCCAGTAGTCCTATGACGGGACAGGGGTTTTACGAGCAGTACTTC. This gives the protein CASSPMTGQGFYEQYF.

This rearrangement joins TRBV5-1 to TRBJ2-7; D may be TRBD1 (6 bases). The CDR3 consists of 14 residues. Germline V gives CDR1 SGHRS, CDR2 YFSETQ. V was clipped by 0 bases and J by 3 bases, with 10 bases between them. The CDR3 DNA reads as TGCGCCAGCAGCTTGGGGGCAGGGGACTACGAGCAGTACTTC. It translates to CASSLGAGDYEQYF.

The chain uses TRBV21-1 and TRBJ1-5; the D segment call TRBD1 is taken from the table without a DNA check. TRBV21-1 is termed a pseudogene. The CDR3 has 18 amino acids. The CDR3 nucleotides read TGTGCCAGCAGCATCGGGCTTCAACGGACAGGGCATTGGAAGCCCCAGCATTTT. It codes for CASSIGLQRTGHWKPQHF.

The chain carries TRBV5-1 and TRBJ1-1; 7 bases agree with TRBD1. The CDR3 contains 15 residues. The V gene's germline CDR1 is SGHRS and CDR2 YFSETQ. V dropped 4 bases and J dropped 2; count of bases not matched to a gene: 8. CDR3 in DNA: TGCGCCAGCAGCGGAGGGACAGACTCCAACACTGAAGCTTTCTTT. This translates into CASSGGTDSNTEAFF.

This chain joins TRBV4-2 and TRBJ1-2; D uncertain. Trimming cost V 0 bases and J 2 bases, with 4 bases left between them. Germline-derived CDR1 and CDR2 are LGHNA and YNFKEQ. The CDR3 covers 13 residues. CDR3: CASSQDRNYGYTF. The CDR3 nucleotides read TGTGCCAGCAGCCAAGACAGAAACTATGGCTACACCTTC.

The CDR3 here is CASSDRTGRIAKNIQYF. The CDR3 bases are TGTGCCAGCAGCGACCGGACAGGGAGAATAGCCAAAAACATTCAGTACTTC. The chain couples TRBV28 to TRBJ2-4, with TRBD1 matching 8 bases. The junction had 10 bases not matched to a gene; V was cut back by 6 bases and J by 0 bases. Germline V CDR1 and CDR2: MDHEN, SYDVKM. The CDR3 is made up of 17 amino acids. The full variable domain, with the rest looked up from reference TRBV28 and TRBJ2-4, is DVKVTQSSRYLVKRTGEKVFLECVQDMDHENMFWYRQDPGLGLRLIYFSYDVKMKEKGDIPEGYSVSREKKERFSLILESASTNQTSMYLCASSDRTGRIAKNIQYFGAGTRLSVL.

The chain is built from TRBV4-3 and TRBJ1-5; D might be TRBD1 (5 bases). Per germline, CDR1 LGHNA and CDR2 YSLEER. The CDR3 sequence is 15 residues long. V dropped 0 bases and J dropped 7 bases, with 13 bases sitting between them. The CDR3 is CASSQDLGPRQPQHF. CDR3 bases: TGCGCCAGCAGCCAAGACTTGGGGCCCAGGCAGCCCCAGCATTTT.

This clone was detected a few times. This chain joins TRBV28 and TRBJ1-5, with D tentatively TRBD1 (5 bases). The CDR3 has 16 amino acids. V lost 3 bases and J lost 0, with 12 bases in between. The germline V gene has CDR1 MDHEN and CDR2 SYDVKM. DNA for the CDR3: TGTGCCAGCAGTTTTAGGGGCATCCATAGCAATCAGCCCCAGCATTTT. This gives the protein CASSFRGIHSNQPQHF. The full variable domain, rest sourced from reference TRBV28 and TRBJ1-5, is DVKVTQSSRYLVKRTGEKVFLECVQDMDHENMFWYRQDPGLGLRLIYFSYDVKMKEKGDIPEGYSVSREKKERFSLILESASTNQTSMYLCASSFRGIHSNQPQHFGDGTRLSIL.